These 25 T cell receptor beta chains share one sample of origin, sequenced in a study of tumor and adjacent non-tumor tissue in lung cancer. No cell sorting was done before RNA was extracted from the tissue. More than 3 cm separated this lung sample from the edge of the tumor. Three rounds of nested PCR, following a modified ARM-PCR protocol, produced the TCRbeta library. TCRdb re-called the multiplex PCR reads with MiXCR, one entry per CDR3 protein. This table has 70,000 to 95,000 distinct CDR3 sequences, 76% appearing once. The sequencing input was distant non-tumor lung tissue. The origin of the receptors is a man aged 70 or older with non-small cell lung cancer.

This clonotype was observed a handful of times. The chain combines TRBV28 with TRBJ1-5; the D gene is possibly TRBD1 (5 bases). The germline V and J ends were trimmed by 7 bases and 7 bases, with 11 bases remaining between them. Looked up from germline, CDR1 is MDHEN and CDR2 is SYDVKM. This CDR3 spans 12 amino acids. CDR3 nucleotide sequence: TGTGCCAGCAATCAGCGGGACCAGCCCCAGCATTTT. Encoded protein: CASNQRDQPQHF.

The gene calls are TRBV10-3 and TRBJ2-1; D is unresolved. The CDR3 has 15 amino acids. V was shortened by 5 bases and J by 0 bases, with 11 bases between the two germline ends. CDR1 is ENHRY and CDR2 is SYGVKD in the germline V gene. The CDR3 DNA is TGTGCCATCAGTCAGAAGGTGAGCTCCTACAATGAGCAGTTCTTC. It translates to CAISQKVSSYNEQFF.

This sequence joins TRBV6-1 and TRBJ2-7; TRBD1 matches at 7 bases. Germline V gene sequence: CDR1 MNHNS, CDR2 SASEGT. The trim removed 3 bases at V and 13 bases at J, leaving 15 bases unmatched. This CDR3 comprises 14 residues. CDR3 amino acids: CASSDYPTDRVQYF. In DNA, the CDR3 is TGTGCCAGCAGTGATTACCCAACCGACAGGGTGCAATACTTC.

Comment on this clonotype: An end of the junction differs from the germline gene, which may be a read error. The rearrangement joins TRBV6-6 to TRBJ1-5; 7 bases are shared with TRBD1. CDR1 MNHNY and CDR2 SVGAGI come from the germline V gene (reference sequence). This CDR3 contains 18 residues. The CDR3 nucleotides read TGTGCCAGCATATACTTCGGGTGGGGACAGAATAGCAATCAGCCCCAGCAATTT. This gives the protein CASIYFGWGQNSNQPQQF.

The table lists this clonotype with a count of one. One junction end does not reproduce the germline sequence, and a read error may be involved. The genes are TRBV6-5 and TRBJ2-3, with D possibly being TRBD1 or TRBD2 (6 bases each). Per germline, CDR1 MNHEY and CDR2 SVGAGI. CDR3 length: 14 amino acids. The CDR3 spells CACSYSGATDTHYF. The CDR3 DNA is TGTGCCTGCAGTTACTCGGGGGCCACAGATACGCACTATTTT.

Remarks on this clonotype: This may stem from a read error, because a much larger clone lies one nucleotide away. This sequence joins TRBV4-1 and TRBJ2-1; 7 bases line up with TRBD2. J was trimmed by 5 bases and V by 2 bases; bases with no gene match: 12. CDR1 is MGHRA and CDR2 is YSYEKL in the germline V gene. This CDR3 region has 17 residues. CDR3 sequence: CASSQPTSGKVNNEQFF. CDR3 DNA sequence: TGCGCCAGCAGCCAACCTACAAGCGGGAAAGTCAACAATGAGCAGTTCTTC.

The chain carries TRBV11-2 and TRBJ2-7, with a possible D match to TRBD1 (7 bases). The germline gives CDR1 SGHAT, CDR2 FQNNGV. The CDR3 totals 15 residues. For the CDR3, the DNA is TGTGTCAACAGCTTAGATGGAGGGGGCAGGTACGAGCAGTACTTC. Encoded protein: CVNSLDGGGRYEQYF.

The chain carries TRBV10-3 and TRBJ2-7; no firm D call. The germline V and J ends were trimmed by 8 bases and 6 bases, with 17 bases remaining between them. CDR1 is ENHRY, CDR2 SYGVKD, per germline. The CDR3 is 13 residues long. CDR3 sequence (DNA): TGTGCCATCGGGGATGGGATACCGAGCGAGCAGTACTTC. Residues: CAIGDGIPSEQYF.

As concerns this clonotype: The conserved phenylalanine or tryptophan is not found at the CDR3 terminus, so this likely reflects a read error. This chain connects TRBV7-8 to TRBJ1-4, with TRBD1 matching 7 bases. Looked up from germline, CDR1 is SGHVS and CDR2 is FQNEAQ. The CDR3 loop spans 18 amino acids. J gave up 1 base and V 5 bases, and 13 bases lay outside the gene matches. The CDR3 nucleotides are TGTGCCAGCAGCCCAGCGGGGGACAGCCTTGGAACTAATGAAAAACTGTTTTTA. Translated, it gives CASSPAGDSLGTNEKLFL.

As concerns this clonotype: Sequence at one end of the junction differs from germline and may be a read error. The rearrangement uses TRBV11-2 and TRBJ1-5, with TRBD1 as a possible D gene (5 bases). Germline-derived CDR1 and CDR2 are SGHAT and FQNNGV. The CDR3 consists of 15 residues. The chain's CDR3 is CASSLESREGQPQHF. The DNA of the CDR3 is TGTGCGAGCAGCTTAGAGAGCAGGGAGGGTCAGCCCCAGCATTTT.

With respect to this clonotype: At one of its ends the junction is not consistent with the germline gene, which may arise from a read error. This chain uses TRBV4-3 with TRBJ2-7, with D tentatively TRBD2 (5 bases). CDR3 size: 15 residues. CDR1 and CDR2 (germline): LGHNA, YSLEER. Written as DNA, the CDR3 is TGCGCCAGCAGCCCGTCGGCCGGGAATAGCTACGAGCAGTACTTT. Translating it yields CASSPSAGNSYEQYF.

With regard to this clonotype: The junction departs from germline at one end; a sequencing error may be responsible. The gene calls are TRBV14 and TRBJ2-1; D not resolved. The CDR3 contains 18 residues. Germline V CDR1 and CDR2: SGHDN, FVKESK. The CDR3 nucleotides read TGTGCCAGCAGCCAAGAGTCCGTTTGGTGCGAGGAGTTGCATGAACAGTTCTTC. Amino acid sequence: CASSQESVWCEELHEQFF.

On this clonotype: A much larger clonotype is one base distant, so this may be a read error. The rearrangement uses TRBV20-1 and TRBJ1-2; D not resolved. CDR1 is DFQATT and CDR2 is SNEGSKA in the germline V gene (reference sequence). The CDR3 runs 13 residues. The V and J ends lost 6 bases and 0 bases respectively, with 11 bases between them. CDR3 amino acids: CSALVYANYGYTF. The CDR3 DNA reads TGCAGTGCATTGGTTTATGCTAACTATGGCTACACCTTC.

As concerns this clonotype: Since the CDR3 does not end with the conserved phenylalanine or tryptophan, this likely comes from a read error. CDR3 DNA sequence: TGTGTCAGCCGACCTCTTGTGGGACAAAGAAGAGAAGCTTTCCTT. It is translated as CVSRPLVGQRREAFL. The chain employs TRBV6-2 or TRBV6-3 and TRBJ1-1, with D tentatively TRBD1 (6 bases). This CDR3 contains 15 residues. Germline V CDR1 and CDR2: MNHEY, SVGEGT.

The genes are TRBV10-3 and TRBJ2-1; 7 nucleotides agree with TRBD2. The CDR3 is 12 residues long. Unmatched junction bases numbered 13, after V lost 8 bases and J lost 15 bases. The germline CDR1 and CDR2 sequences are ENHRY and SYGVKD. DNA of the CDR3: TGTGCCATCGGGCGGGAGATCAATGGGCGGTTCTTC. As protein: CAIGREINGRFF.

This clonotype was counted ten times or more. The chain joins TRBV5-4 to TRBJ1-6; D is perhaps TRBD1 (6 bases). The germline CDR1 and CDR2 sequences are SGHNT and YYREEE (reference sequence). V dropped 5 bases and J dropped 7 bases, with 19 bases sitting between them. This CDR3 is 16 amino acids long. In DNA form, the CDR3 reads TGTGCCAGCAGGGACCAGATGACAGGAGGGAATTCACCCCTCCACTTT. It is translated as CASRDQMTGGNSPLHF.

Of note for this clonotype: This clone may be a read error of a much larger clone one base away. CDR3 sequence (DNA): TGTGCCAACGGACTAGCGGGAGTGGCAGATACGCAGTATTTT. Translating gives CANGLAGVADTQYF. The genes are TRBV6-5 and TRBJ2-3, with 13 bases matching TRBD2. V lost 10 bases and J lost 4; bases outside the gene matches: 5. This CDR3 has 14 residues. CDR1 and CDR2 (germline): MNHEY, SVGAGI.

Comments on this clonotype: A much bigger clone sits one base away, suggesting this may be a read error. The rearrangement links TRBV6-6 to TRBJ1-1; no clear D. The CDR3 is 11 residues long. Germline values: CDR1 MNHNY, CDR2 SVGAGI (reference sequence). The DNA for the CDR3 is TGTGCCAGCAGTTACTTGACTGAAGTTTTCTTT. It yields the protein CASSYLTEVFF.

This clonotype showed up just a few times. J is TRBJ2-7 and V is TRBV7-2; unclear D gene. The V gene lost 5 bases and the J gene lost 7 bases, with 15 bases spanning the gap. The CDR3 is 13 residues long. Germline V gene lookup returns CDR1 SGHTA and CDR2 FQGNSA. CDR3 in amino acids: CASSIGGPGEQYF. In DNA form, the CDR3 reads TGTGCCAGCAGCATCGGTGGGCCTGGGGAGCAGTACTTC.

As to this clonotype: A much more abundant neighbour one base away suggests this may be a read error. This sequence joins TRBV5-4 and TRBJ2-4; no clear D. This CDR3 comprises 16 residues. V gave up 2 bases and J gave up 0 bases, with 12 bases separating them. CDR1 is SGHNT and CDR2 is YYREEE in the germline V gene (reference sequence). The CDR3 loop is CASSFSGDLAKNIQYF. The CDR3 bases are TGTGCCAGCAGCTTCTCAGGAGATCTAGCCAAAAACATTCAGTACTTC.

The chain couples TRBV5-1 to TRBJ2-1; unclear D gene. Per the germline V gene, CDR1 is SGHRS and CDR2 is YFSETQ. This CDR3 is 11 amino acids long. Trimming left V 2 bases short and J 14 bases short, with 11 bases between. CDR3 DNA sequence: TGCGCCAGCAGCTTCAAGGGCGACAAGTTCTTC. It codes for CASSFKGDKFF.

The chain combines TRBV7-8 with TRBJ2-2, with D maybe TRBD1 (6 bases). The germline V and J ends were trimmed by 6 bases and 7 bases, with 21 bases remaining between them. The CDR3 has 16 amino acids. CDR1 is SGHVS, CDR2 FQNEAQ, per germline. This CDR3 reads CASRITGKGWSGELFF. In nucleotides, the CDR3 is TGTGCCAGCAGAATTACAGGGAAGGGGTGGAGCGGGGAGCTGTTTTTT. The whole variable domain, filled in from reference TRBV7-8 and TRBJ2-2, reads GAGVSQSPRYKVAKRGQDVALRCDPISGHVSLFWYQQALGQGPEFLTYFQNEAQLDKSGLPSDRFFAERPEGSVSTLKIQRTQQEDSAVYLCASRITGKGWSGELFFGEGSRLTVL.

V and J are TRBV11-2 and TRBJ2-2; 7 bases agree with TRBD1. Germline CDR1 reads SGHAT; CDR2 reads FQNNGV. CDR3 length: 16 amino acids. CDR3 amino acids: CTNSLLGTGVAGELFF. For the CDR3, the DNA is TGTACCAACAGCTTATTGGGCACAGGGGTTGCTGGGGAGCTGTTTTTT.

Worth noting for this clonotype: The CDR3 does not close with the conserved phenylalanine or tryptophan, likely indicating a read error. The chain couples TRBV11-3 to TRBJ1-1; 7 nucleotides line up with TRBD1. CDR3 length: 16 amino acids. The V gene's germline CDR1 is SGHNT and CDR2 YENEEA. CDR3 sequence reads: CVSSYRDRTLNPEAFL. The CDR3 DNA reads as TGTGTCAGCAGCTACCGGGACAGAACCCTGAACCCTGAAGCTTTCCTT.

The CDR3 coding sequence is TGTGCCTGCACTGAGGGGGGAGCGGGAGGGACTGAGCAGTTCTTC. The encoded protein is CACTEGGAGGTEQFF. V usage is TRBV12-3 or TRBV12-4 and J usage is TRBJ2-1; TRBD2 agrees at 10 bases. V trimming: 11 bases; J trimming: 9 bases; junction bases outside the gene matches: 16. The CDR3 loop spans 15 amino acids.